This entry describes one TCR beta chain. The data belong to a study of OX40 agonist ivuxolimab in advanced cancers. Study at large: Every 2 weeks, ivuxolimab was infused into the patients intravenously at between 0.01 and 10 mg/kg.

The data were produced by immunoSEQ multiplex PCR, yet TCRdb's version contains in-frame clones alone and is incomplete. The repertoire holds approximately 80,000 clones, with about 91% as singletons. V trimming: 5 bases; J trimming: 2 bases; junction bases outside the gene matches: 8. This CDR3 contains 15 residues. Germline V gene sequence: CDR1 LNHDA, CDR2 SQIVND (reference sequence). The clonotype originates from an adult with an advanced solid tumor such as melanoma, head and neck, liver or kidney cancer. The specimen was CD4+ or CD8+ T cells sorted from blood, collected in a trial of the OX40 agonist ivuxolimab. The V gene is TRBV19, the J gene TRBJ2-5; 7 positions match TRBD2. CDR3 protein: CASSVPLAKQETQYF. The CDR3 DNA sequence: TGTGCCAGTAGTGTTCCACTAGCGAAGCAAGAGACCCAGTACTTC.